This T cell receptor (beta chain) was sequenced in a study of CD8 T cells in ankylosing spondylitis. This clonotype was seen repeatedly, ten times or more. The target antigen is unknown. Overall study findings and caveats: Clones tied to disease were said to be significantly enriched in matched ankylosing spondylitis synovial fluid. For ankylosing spondylitis blood, a TCR beta motif of seven to nine highly homologous variants appeared characteristic.

TCRdb called the 5' RACE reads again in MiXCR, with one record for every CDR3 protein. The top ten hold 3% to 4.5% of the sample, which has about 500,000 distinct CDR3 sequences, roughly 5.3% seen once. The sample comprised blood, either unsorted or a sorted T cell fraction (not recorded which). The clonotype originates from a male donor with ankylosing spondylitis.

CDR3 nucleotides: TGTGCCAGCAGTAGACCAGAGACCCAGTACTTC. Its protein is CASSRPETQYF. This chain connects TRBV28 to TRBJ2-5; D gene ambiguous. Germline V gene lookup returns CDR1 MDHEN and CDR2 SYDVKM. The ends were cut back, 5 bases at V and 4 bases at J, with 5 bases in the middle. The CDR3 length is 11 residues. Using reference TRBV28 and TRBJ2-5 for the parts outside the CDR3, the full variable domain is DVKVTQSSRYLVKRTGEKVFLECVQDMDHENMFWYRQDPGLGLRLIYFSYDVKMKEKGDIPEGYSVSREKKERFSLILESASTNQTSMYLCASSRPETQYFGPGTRLLVL.